Listed below are T cell receptor beta chains from one sample, sequenced in a study of control samples from healthy donors and cancer patients. Data came from immunoSEQ multiplex PCR; TCRdb stores just in-frame clones and leaves some out. The sample yields about 190,000 clones, around 90% seen once. Sequencing used blood. The receptors come from a man younger than 45 in good health. Each CDR3 is given with its conserved first and last residue. Each record gives: J gene, D gene, clone size, V gene, CDR3 DNA, CDR3 protein. The D gene is left open where the match is weak. Not every row has a clone size; where given, it reads once, few, many or a size class.

TRBJ1-4 | NA | NA | TRBV7-8 | TGTGCCAGCAGCTTAGGATATAAAGACAGGAATGAAAAACTGTTTTTT | CASSLGYKDRNEKLFF
TRBJ2-1 | TRBD2 | NA | TRBV19 | TGTGCCAGCCGAAGCGGGGGGGGGCTGGGCAATGAGCAGTTCTTC | CASRSGGGLGNEQFF
TRBJ1-2 | TRBD1 | NA | TRBV9 | TGTGCCAGCAGCGTCGGGTCAGGGACAGGGGCTCCTAGGTATGGCTACACCTTC | CASSVGSGTGAPRYGYTF
TRBJ1-2 | TRBD1 | NA | TRBV6-5 | TGTGCCAGCAGTTACTCTTCGACAGGGGTTGGCTACACCTTC | CASSYSSTGVGYTF
TRBJ2-2 | TRBD2 | NA | TRBV9 | TGTGCCAGCAGCGCCCGACTAGCGGCCGGGGAGCTGTTTTTT | CASSARLAAGELFF
TRBJ1-3 | NA | NA | TRBV9 | TGTGCCAGCAGCGTAGGATCCTCTGGAAACACCATATATTTT | CASSVGSSGNTIYF
TRBJ1-1 | NA | NA | TRBV7-9 | TGTGCCAGCAGCACCTCGATGGGGCTCACTGAAGCTTTCTTT | CASSTSMGLTEAFF
TRBJ1-1 | NA | once | TRBV21-1 | TGTGCCAGCAGCAAAGTATCACCTCCCCTGGCTGAAGCTTTCTTT | CASSKVSPPLAEAFF
TRBJ1-2 | NA | few | TRBV3-1/TRBV3-2 | TGTGCCAGCAGCCAAGAAATGACCGCTAACTATGGCTACACCTTC | CASSQEMTANYGYTF
TRBJ2-1 | TRBD2 | NA | TRBV4-2 | TGTGCCAGCAGCCAAGTTGGTAGCGGGGGGGACAATGAGCAGTTCTTC | CASSQVGSGGDNEQFF
TRBJ1-5 | NA | NA | TRBV19 | TGTGCCAGTAGTATATTATGGTCGTTGAACTCAAATCAGCCCCAGCATTTT | CASSILWSLNSNQPQHF
TRBJ1-1 | NA | NA | TRBV4-1 | TGCGCCAGCAGCCGAGAGACGGTGAACACTGAAGCTTTCTTT | CASSRETVNTEAFF
TRBJ1-3 | TRBD1 | NA | TRBV7-8 | TGTGCCAGCAGCTTACTCGGGACAGGGACCGGAAACACCATATATTTT | CASSLLGTGTGNTIYF
TRBJ1-1 | NA | NA | TRBV3-1/TRBV3-2 | TGTGCCAGCAGCGAATTAACAGGGACTGAAGCTTTCTTT | CASSELTGTEAFF
TRBJ1-1 | NA | NA | TRBV30 | TGTGCCTGGAGTGTCCTGACGGACCCCAAAACTCCTGAAGCTTTCTTT | CAWSVLTDPKTPEAFF
TRBJ2-3 | TRBD1 | few | TRBV2 | TGTGCCAGCAATGAACAGGGGGTAATAGATACGCAGTATTTT | CASNEQGVIDTQYF
TRBJ1-6 | TRBD1 | NA | TRBV2 | TGTGCCAGCAGCCGGGACAGCTCCTATAATTCACCCCTCCACTTT | CASSRDSSYNSPLHF
TRBJ2-1 | NA | NA | TRBV19 | TGTGCCAGTAGTCCATCCTTCGACAATGAGCAGTTCTTC | CASSPSFDNEQFF
TRBJ2-6 | NA | few | TRBV25-1 | TGTGCCAGCAGCGTGCAGTCTGGGGCCAACGTCCTGACTTTC | CASSVQSGANVLTF
TRBJ1-1 | NA | NA | TRBV5-6 | TGTGCCAGCAGACAAGATGAAGCTTTCTTT | CASRQDEAFF
TRBJ1-1 | NA | NA | TRBV3-1/TRBV3-2 | TGTGCCAGCAGCCAAGTCCCAGGGGTGAACACTGAAGCTTTCTTT | CASSQVPGVNTEAFF
TRBJ1-2 | NA | NA | TRBV19 | TGTGCCAGTAGTATTCGACCGGCTAACTATGGCTACACCTTC | CASSIRPANYGYTF
TRBJ1-1 | TRBD1 | NA | TRBV6-1 | TGTGCCAGCAGTGAAGGGCAGGGGGCGCAGCGTCTAGGAGCTTTCTTT | CASSEGQGAQRLGAFF
TRBJ2-3 | NA | once | TRBV27 | TGTGCCAGCATGGGTGTAGCGGACCGCACAGATACGCAGTATTTT | CASMGVADRTDTQYF
TRBJ1-5 | NA | few | TRBV19 | TGTGCCATCTCACGGGGGCGCAATCAGCCCCAGCATTTT | CAISRGRNQPQHF
TRBJ2-1 | TRBD2 | NA | TRBV7-2 | TGTGCCAGTTTGCCCTTTAGCGGGGTCCTACTCTTTGAGCAGTTCTTC | CASLPFSGVLLFEQFF
TRBJ2-1 | TRBD1 | NA | TRBV19 | TGTGCCAGTAGTGCCTCGAGACAGGGGGCATCCTACAATGAGCAGTTCTTC | CASSASRQGASYNEQFF
TRBJ1-4 | NA | NA | TRBV19 | TGTGCCAGTAGTAACCAGAGGGATGAAAAACTGTTTTTT | CASSNQRDEKLFF
TRBJ2-1 | TRBD1 | NA | TRBV19 | TGTGCCAGTAGTAACCGGGACAGAGGAGCCTACAATGAGCAGTTCTTC | CASSNRDRGAYNEQFF
TRBJ1-2 | TRBD1 | NA | TRBV27 | TGTGCCAGCAGTCCATTGGGGACAGGGGGTTTTAACTATGGCTACACCTTC | CASSPLGTGGFNYGYTF
TRBJ1-2 | NA | NA | TRBV5-6 | TGTGCCAGCAGGGAGAGGGGGGCGAACTATGGCTACACCTTC | CASRERGANYGYTF
TRBJ1-4 | NA | NA | TRBV2 | TGTGCCAGCAGTGAAGACCCGGGGGGCAGAGAAAAACTGTTTTTT | CASSEDPGGREKLFF
TRBJ2-1 | NA | NA | TRBV12-2 | TGTGCAAGTCGCTTAGAACATCGGACAGGGGTCAATGAGCAGTTCTTC | CASRLEHRTGVNEQFF
TRBJ1-2 | NA | NA | TRBV2 | TGTGCCAGCAGGTCAGGGAGCCCTAACTATGGCTACACCTTC | CASRSGSPNYGYTF
TRBJ1-6 | NA | few | TRBV11-1 | TGTGCCAGCAGCGCCTCGCTAGGACTGACACCCCTCCACTTT | CASSASLGLTPLHF
TRBJ1-1 | NA | NA | TRBV29-1 | TGCAGCGTGGGCCACACTAGGACGGCCTCTGAAGCTTTCTTT | CSVGHTRTASEAFF
TRBJ1-1 | NA | NA | TRBV6-5 | TGCGCCAGCAGTCCTCAGAACACTGAAGCTTTCTTT | CASSPQNTEAFF
TRBJ1-1 | TRBD1 | NA | TRBV19 | TGTGCCAGTAGTATAAAATCGCAGGGGGCAAAGACTGAAGCTTTCTTT | CASSIKSQGAKTEAFF
TRBJ2-7 | NA | NA | TRBV27 | TGTGCCAGCAGGATTCTTGGGAATTCAGAGCAGTACTTC | CASRILGNSEQYF
TRBJ1-5 | TRBD1 | NA | TRBV7-2 | TGTGCCAGCAGCCCAAGGGTGGGACAGGTGGGTCAGCCCCAGCATTTT | CASSPRVGQVGQPQHF
TRBJ1-4 | NA | NA | TRBV10-1 | TGCGCCAGCAGCCCCCCCAGTAGTACGGTCCCTGAAATAAATGAAAAACTGTTTTTT | CASSPPSSTVPEINEKLFF
TRBJ2-7 | NA | NA | TRBV5-1 | TGCGCCAGCAGCCCTCTAGGGGGCGAGCAGTACTTC | CASSPLGGEQYF
TRBJ1-1 | TRBD1 | NA | TRBV19 | TGTGCCAGTAGTATAGACCCATCGCTTAACAGGGGAAGGATCACTGAAGCTTTCTTT | CASSIDPSLNRGRITEAFF
TRBJ1-1 | TRBD1 | NA | TRBV7-9 | TGTGCCAGCAGCTTAGCCCAGGGGGTGGAAACTGAAGCTTTCTTT | CASSLAQGVETEAFF
TRBJ2-3 | NA | NA | TRBV3-1/TRBV3-2 | TGTGCCAGCAGGCGGGGTGGAGATACGCAGTATTTT | CASRRGGDTQYF
TRBJ2-7 | NA | NA | TRBV15 | TGTGCCACCAGCAGAGATCATTACGAGCAGTACTTC | CATSRDHYEQYF
TRBJ1-2 | TRBD1 | NA | TRBV5-1 | TGCGCCAGCAGCTGGGGACAGGGGAGAACTGACTATGGCTACACCTTC | CASSWGQGRTDYGYTF
TRBJ1-2 | NA | NA | TRBV5-1 | TGCGCCAGCAGCCCCGGCACGGGAGCTATTGGCTACACCTTC | CASSPGTGAIGYTF
TRBJ2-1 | NA | NA | TRBV18 | TGTGCCAGCTCACCACGGGGGCCTTCAGGCAATGAGCAGTTCTTC | CASSPRGPSGNEQFF
TRBJ1-5 | NA | NA | TRBV7-2 | TGTGCCAGCAGCCCGGAATATAGCAATCAGCCCCAGCATTTT | CASSPEYSNQPQHF
TRBJ1-6 | NA | NA | TRBV4-1 | TGCGCCAGCAGCCAAGAGGGGATAAATTCACCCCTCCACTTT | CASSQEGINSPLHF
TRBJ2-3 | NA | NA | TRBV12-3/TRBV12-4 | TGTGCCAGCAGCCCTAGCACAGATACGCAGTATTTT | CASSPSTDTQYF
TRBJ2-3 | TRBD2 | NA | TRBV2 | TGTGCCAGCATTCCGACTAGCGGGGGGGCCCCAGATACGCAGTATTTT | CASIPTSGGAPDTQYF
TRBJ1-2 | TRBD1 | NA | TRBV5-1 | TGCGCCAGCAGCTTGGGACAGGGTTCCGGCTACACCTTC | CASSLGQGSGYTF
TRBJ1-4 | NA | NA | TRBV5-1 | TGCGCCAGCAGCTTGGCCCCAGCAACTAATGAAAAACTGTTTTTT | CASSLAPATNEKLFF
TRBJ1-2 | NA | few | TRBV12-3/TRBV12-4 | TGTGCCAGCAGTTTACGTGGATATGGCTACACCTTC | CASSLRGYGYTF